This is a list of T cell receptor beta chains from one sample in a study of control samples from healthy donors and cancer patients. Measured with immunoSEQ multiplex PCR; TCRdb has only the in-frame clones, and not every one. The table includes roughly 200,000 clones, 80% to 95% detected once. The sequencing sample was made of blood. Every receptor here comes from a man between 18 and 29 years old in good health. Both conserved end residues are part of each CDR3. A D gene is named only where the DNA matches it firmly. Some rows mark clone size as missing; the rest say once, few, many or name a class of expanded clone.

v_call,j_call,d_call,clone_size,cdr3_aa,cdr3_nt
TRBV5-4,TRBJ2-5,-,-,CASSLEGVSQETQYF,TGTGCCAGCAGCTTGGAAGGGGTGTCGCAAGAGACCCAGTACTTC
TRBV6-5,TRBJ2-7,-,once,CASSYGGGGIYEQYF,TGTGCCAGCAGTTACGGAGGGGGCGGGATATACGAGCAGTACTTC
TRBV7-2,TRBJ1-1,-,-,CASSPPNSLNTEAFF,TGTGCCAGCAGCCCCCCGAACAGTCTGAACACTGAAGCTTTCTTT
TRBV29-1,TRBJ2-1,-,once,CSVDGGRTYNEQFF,TGCAGCGTTGACGGGGGTCGCACCTACAATGAGCAGTTCTTC
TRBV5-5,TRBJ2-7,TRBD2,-,CASSLLSGGLTYEQYF,TGTGCCAGCAGCTTGTTGAGCGGGGGGTTGACCTACGAGCAGTACTTC
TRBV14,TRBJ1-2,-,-,CASSHTGTRDYGYTF,TGTGCCAGCAGCCACACCGGGACCAGAGACTATGGCTACACCTTC
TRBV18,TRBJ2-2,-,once,CASSPPGRTGELFF,TGTGCCAGCTCACCTCCCGGCCGCACCGGGGAGCTGTTTTTT
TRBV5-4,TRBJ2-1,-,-,CASSLGQAHSDGEQFF,TGTGCCAGCAGCTTGGGACAGGCACACTCGGACGGTGAGCAGTTCTTC
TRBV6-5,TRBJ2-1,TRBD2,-,CASGLAVSYNEQFF,TGTGCCAGTGGACTAGCGGTATCCTACAATGAGCAGTTCTTC
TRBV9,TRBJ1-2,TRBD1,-,CASSVSPGGGYTF,TGTGCCAGCAGCGTAAGCCCAGGGGGAGGCTACACCTTC
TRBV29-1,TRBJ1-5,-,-,CSVGDGSNQPQHF,TGCAGCGTTGGAGACGGTAGCAATCAGCCCCAGCATTTT
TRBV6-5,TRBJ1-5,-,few,CASSPLMGGDQPQHF,TGTGCCAGCAGTCCCCTGATGGGGGGGGATCAGCCCCAGCATTTT
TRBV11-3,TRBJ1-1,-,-,CASSAIRDTFTEAFF,TGTGCCAGCAGTGCCATCCGGGACACCTTCACTGAAGCTTTCTTT
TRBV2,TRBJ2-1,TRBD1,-,CASDRGNNEQFF,TGTGCCTCGGACAGGGGTAACAATGAGCAGTTCTTC
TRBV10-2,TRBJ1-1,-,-,CASQGSTEAFF,TGCGCCTCCCAGGGGAGCACTGAAGCTTTCTTT
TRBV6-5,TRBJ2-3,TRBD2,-,CASGGGFADTQYF,TGTGCCAGCGGCGGGGGGTTCGCAGATACGCAGTATTTT
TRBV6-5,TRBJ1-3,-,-,CASSYSILSGNTIYF,TGTGCCAGCAGTTATTCGATCCTCTCTGGAAACACCATATATTTT
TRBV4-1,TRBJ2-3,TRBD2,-,CASSQDVTSGLTDTQYF,TGCGCCAGCAGCCAAGATGTAACTAGCGGACTCACAGATACGCAGTATTTT
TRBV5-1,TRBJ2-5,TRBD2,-,CASSQGTSGSETQYF,TGCGCCAGCAGCCAAGGGACTAGTGGCTCGGAGACCCAGTACTTC
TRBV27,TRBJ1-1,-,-,CASSTRGSRSPRRFMNTEAFF,TGTGCCAGCAGTACCCGAGGGAGTAGGTCCCCCCGTCGATTCATGAACACTGAAGCTTTCTTT
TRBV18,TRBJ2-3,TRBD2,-,CASSPRASGGPSTDTQYF,TGTGCCAGCTCACCACGGGCTAGCGGGGGTCCTAGCACAGATACGCAGTATTTT
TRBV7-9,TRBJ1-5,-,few,CASSSERQPQHF,TGTGCCAGCAGCTCCGAGCGTCAGCCCCAGCATTTT
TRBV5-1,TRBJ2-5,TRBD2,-,CASSPRAGGRGQETQYF,TGCGCCAGCAGCCCCCGAGCGGGGGGGCGGGGGCAAGAGACCCAGTACTTC
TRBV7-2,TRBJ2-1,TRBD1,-,CASSLGGGARNEQFF,TGTGCCAGCAGCTTAGGAGGGGGCGCGAGAAATGAGCAGTTCTTC
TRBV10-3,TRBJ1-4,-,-,CAISEQGRGKEKLFF,TGTGCCATCAGTGAACAGGGCAGGGGTAAGGAAAAACTGTTTTTT
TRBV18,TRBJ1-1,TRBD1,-,CASSPGQGNTEAFF,TGTGCCAGCTCACCAGGACAGGGGAACACTGAAGCTTTCTTT
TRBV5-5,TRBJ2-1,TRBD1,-,CASSLVAGGSKDEQFF,TGTGCCAGCAGCTTGGTCGCAGGGGGCTCAAAGGATGAGCAGTTCTTC
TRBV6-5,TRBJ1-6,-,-,CASSSPGRLLNSPLHF,TGTGCCAGCAGTTCGCCCGGCAGGCTCCTTAATTCACCCCTCCACTTT
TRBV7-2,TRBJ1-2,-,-,CASSLRRYYGYTF,TGTGCCAGCAGCTTGAGAAGGTACTATGGCTACACCTTC
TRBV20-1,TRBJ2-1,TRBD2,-,CSASLVAGDYEQFF,TGCAGTGCTAGTCTGGTAGCGGGGGATTATGAGCAGTTCTTC
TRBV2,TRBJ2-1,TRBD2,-,CASSAGLAGTNEQFF,TGTGCCAGCAGTGCCGGACTAGCGGGGACCAATGAGCAGTTCTTC
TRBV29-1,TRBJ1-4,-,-,CSVGDTRGVIEKLFF,TGCAGCGTTGGGGACACCCGGGGAGTAATTGAAAAACTGTTTTTT
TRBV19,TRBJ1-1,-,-,CASSASGLLEAFF,TGTGCCAGTAGTGCCTCAGGGCTTCTTGAAGCTTTCTTT
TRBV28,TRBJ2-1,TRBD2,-,CASRVGTSGGQQFF,TGTGCCAGCCGTGTAGGGACTAGCGGGGGCCAGCAGTTCTTC
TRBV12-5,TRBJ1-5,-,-,CASGVGFGAAQPQHF,TGTGCTAGTGGTGTGGGTTTCGGGGCGGCGCAGCCCCAGCATTTT
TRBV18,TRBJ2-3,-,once,CASSPASARDTQYF,TGTGCCAGCTCACCAGCTTCTGCCAGGGATACGCAGTATTTT
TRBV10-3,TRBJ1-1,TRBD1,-,CAISERRTGKNTEAFF,TGTGCCATCAGTGAGCGGAGGACAGGGAAGAACACTGAAGCTTTCTTT
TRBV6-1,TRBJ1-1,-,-,CASSEWESYEAFF,TGTGCCAGCAGTGAATGGGAGAGTTATGAAGCTTTCTTT
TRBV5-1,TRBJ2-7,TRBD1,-,CASSLRDRYPSYEQYF,TGCGCCAGCAGCCTCCGGGACAGGTACCCCTCCTACGAGCAGTACTTC
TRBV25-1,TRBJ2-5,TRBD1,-,CASSVRQGVGETQYF,TGTGCCAGCAGTGTAAGACAGGGAGTAGGAGAGACCCAGTACTTC
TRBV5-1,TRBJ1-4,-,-,CASSSGPGNTATNEKLFF,TGCGCCAGCAGCTCTGGCCCGGGGAATACCGCAACTAATGAAAAACTGTTTTTT
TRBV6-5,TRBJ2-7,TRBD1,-,CASWNTGVSYEQYF,TGTGCCAGCTGGAATACAGGGGTGTCCTACGAGCAGTACTTC
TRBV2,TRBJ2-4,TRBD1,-,CASSRAGTENIQYF,TGTGCCAGCAGTAGGGCCGGGACAGAAAACATTCAGTACTTC